The clone carrying this TCR beta chain has just a few counts. The data derive from a study of identifying expanded T cells in peripheral blood. Profiled with immunoSEQ multiplex PCR; TCRdb holds only in-frame clones, not every one. The table lists 95,000 to 100,000 clones, around 90% of them singletons. The source of this sequence is a person between 18 and 70 years old in good health. The sequencing sample was made of blood.

The CDR3 region is CASSSGRSYGSPLHF. CDR3 in DNA: TGTGCCAGCAGCTCCGGAAGGTCGTACGGTTCACCCCTCCACTTT. The chain couples TRBV7-8 to TRBJ1-6; D is undetermined. Deletions cut 4 bases from V and 9 bases from J, with 16 bases between. Germline V CDR1 and CDR2: SGHVS, FQNEAQ. The CDR3 runs to 15 residues.